The following is a T cell receptor (beta chain) sequence with its context. Its antigen is undetermined. The data derive from a study of T cell responses to AZD1222 COVID-19 vaccine. The wider study: Pooled in the analysis were second doses at about 4 or about 12 weeks.

The V end lost 3 bases, the J end lost 7 bases, and 10 bases lay between the germline ends. CDR3 length: 13 amino acids. Germline V gene sequence: CDR1 ENHRY, CDR2 SYGVKD. Libraries were prepared by immunoSEQ multiplex PCR; TCRdb keeps only in-frame clonotypes and omits some of them. The repertoire holds 170,000 or so clones, with 75% to 95% as singletons. Study findings and constraints: Spike as a whole was targeted by vaccine-associated CD4 TCRs, dominant at 160-218 and 743-854. Rises in breadth and depth of Spike-specific TCRs came after two AZD1222 doses. Of the AZD1222 recipients, only six or seven were seropositive at baseline.

This TCR was recovered from an adult in good health. Sequences were derived from peripheral blood, sampled on day 0 of AZD1222 vaccination. The chain links TRBV10-3 to TRBJ1-5, with D hard to call. Written as DNA, the CDR3 is TGTGCCATCAGTGAACGAACCGGGCAGCCCCAGCATTTT. This encodes CAISERTGQPQHF.